The present T cell receptor (beta chain) was sequenced within a study of OX40 agonist ivuxolimab in advanced cancers. Findings and caveats of the study: Expanded clones were, on average, more numerous among CD8+ T cells than CD4+.

The V and J ends lost 0 bases and 3 bases respectively, with 9 bases between them. This CDR3 is 14 amino acids long. Germline assignment: CDR1 SGHKS and CDR2 YYEKEE (reference sequence). This table comes from immunoSEQ multiplex PCR, and its TCRdb copy is limited to in-frame clones, with some not included. The sample lists roughly 64,000 clones; 80% to 90% were seen once. In regard to this clone: The antigen is undetermined.

The sequence was collected from an adult with an advanced solid tumor such as melanoma, head and neck, liver or kidney cancer. The sample was CD4+ or CD8+ T cells sorted from blood, taken in a trial of the OX40 agonist ivuxolimab. The J gene is TRBJ1-1, the V gene TRBV5-5; unclear D gene. The CDR3 region is CASSLALSHTEAFF. CDR3 in DNA: TGTGCCAGCAGCTTGGCCTTATCTCACACTGAAGCTTTCTTT.